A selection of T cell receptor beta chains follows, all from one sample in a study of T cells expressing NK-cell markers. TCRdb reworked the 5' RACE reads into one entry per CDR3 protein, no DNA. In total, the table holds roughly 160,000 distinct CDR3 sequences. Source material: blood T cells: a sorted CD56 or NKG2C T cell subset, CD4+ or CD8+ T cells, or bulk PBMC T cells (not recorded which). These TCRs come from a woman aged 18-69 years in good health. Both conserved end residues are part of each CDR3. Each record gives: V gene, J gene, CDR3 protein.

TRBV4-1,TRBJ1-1,CASSQRDPVQQMNTEAFF
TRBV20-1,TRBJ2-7,CSARVLAGGVYEQYF
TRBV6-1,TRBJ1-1,CASSKNRVRLNTEAFF
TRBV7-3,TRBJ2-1,CASSSSGLAGLPSYNEQFF
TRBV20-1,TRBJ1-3,CSVADRSSGNTIYF
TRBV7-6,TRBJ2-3,CASSFRPSTDTQYF
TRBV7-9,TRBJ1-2,CASSLSTGNYGYTF
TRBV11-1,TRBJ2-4,CASSPVMAKGSDLAKNIQYF
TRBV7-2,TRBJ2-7,CASSAGGTSYEQYF
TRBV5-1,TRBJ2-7,CASSPVDMIYEQYF
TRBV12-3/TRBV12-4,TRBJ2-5,CASSLEAGTKETQYF
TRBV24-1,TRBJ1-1,CATSDLREGGTEAFF
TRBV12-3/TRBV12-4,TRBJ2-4,CASIEDLAKNIQYF
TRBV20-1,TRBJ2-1,CSARDRSGDLRNEQFF
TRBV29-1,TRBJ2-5,CSITEQLGPQYF
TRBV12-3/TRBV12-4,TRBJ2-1,CASSFLGLAGYNEQFF
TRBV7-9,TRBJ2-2,CASSLFTRLVAGELFF
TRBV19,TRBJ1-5,CASSRGTIGGPQHF
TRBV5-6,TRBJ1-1,CASSWTGTPNTEAFF
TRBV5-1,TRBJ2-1,CASSSGTSGGSEEQFF
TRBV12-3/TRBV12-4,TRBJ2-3,CASSPGWATDTQYF